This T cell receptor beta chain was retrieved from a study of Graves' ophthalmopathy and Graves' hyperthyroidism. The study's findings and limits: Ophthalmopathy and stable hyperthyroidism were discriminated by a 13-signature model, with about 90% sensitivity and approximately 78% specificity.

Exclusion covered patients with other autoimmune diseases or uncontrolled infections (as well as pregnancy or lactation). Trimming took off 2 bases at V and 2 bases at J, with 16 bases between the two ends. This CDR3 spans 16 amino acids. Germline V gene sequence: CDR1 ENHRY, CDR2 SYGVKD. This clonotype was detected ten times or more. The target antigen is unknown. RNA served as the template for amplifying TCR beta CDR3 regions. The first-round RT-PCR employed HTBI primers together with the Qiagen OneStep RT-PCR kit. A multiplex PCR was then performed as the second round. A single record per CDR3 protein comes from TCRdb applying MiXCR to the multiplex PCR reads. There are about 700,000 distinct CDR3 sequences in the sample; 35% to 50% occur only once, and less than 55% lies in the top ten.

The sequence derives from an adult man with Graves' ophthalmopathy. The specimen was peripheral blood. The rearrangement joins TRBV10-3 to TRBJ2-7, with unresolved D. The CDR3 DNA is TGTGCCATCAGTGAGGAAACACGGTCTACCCCCTACGAGCAGTACTTC. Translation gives CAISEETRSTPYEQYF.